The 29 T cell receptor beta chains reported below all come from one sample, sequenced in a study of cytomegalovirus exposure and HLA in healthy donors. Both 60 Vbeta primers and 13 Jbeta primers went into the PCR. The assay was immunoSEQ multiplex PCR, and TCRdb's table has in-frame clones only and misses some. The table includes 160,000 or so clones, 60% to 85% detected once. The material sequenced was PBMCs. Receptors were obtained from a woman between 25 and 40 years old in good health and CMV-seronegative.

CDR3 sequence (DNA): TGTGCCAGCGAGGTCACAGATACGCAGTATTTT. Its protein is CASEVTDTQYF. The chain joins TRBV2 to TRBJ2-3; D remains unclear. This CDR3 contains 11 residues. Trimming shortened V by 8 bases and J by 2 bases, and 5 bases separated the two germline ends. Per the germline V gene, CDR1 is SNHLY and CDR2 is FYNNEI. The whole variable domain, filled in from reference TRBV2 and TRBJ2-3, reads EPEVTQTPSHQVTQMGQEVILRCVPISNHLYFYWYRQILGQKVEFLVSFYNNEISEKSEIFDDQFSVERPDGSNFTLKIRSTKLEDSAMYFCASEVTDTQYFGPGTRLTVL.

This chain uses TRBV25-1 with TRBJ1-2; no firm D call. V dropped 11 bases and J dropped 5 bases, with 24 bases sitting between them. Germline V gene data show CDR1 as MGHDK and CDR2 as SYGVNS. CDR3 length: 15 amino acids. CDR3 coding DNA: TGTGCCCACGGGAGAACAGCGCGGCTTCGTTATGGCTACACCTTC. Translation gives CAHGRTARLRYGYTF.

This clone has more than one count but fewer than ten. CDR3 amino acids: CASSPRQGPFTDTQYF. The CDR3 nucleotides read TGTGCCAGCAGCCCTCGACAGGGGCCCTTCACAGATACGCAGTATTTT. The chain uses TRBV11-3 and TRBJ2-3, with TRBD1 identical over 8 bases. Trimming took 5 bases from V and 2 from J; bases not matched to a gene: 9. Germline V gene sequence: CDR1 SGHNT, CDR2 YENEEA. This CDR3 has 16 amino acids.

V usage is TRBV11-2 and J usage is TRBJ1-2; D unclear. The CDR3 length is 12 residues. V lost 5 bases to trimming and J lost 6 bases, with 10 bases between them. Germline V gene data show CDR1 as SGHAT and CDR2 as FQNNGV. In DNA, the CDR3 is TGTGCCAGCAGCCCGTCCCCCGATGGCTACACCTTC. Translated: CASSPSPDGYTF.

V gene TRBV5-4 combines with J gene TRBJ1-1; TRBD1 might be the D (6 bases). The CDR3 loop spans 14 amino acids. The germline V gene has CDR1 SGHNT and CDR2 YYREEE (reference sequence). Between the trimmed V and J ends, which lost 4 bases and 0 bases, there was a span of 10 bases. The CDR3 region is CASSIQGVNTEAFF. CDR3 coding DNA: TGTGCCAGCAGCATACAGGGTGTGAACACTGAAGCTTTCTTT.

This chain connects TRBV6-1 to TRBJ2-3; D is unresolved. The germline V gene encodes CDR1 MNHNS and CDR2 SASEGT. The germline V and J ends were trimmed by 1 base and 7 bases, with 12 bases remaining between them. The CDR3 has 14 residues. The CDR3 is CASSEGSTRNTQYF. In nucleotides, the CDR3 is TGTGCCAGCAGTGAAGGCTCAACGCGGAATACGCAGTATTTT.

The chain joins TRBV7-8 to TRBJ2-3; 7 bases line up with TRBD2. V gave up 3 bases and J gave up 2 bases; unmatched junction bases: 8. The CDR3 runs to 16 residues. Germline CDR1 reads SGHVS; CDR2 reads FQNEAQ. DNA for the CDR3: TGTGCCAGCAGCTTCATAAGCGGGGCCTCCACAGATACGCAGTATTTT. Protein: CASSFISGASTDTQYF.

The CDR3 sequence is CASSHGQGRLFF. The DNA for the CDR3 is TGTGCCAGCTCCCATGGACAGGGGAGACTGTTTTTT. The chain uses TRBV18 and TRBJ1-4, with 9 bases aligning to TRBD1. Per germline, CDR1 KGHSH and CDR2 LQKENI. The trim removed 6 bases at V and 13 bases at J, leaving 6 bases unmatched. The CDR3 loop spans 12 amino acids.

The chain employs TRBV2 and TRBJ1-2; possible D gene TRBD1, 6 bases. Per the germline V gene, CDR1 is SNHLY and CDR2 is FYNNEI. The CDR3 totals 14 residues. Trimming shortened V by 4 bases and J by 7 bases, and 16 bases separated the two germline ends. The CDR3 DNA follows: TGTGCCAGCAGTGTGGACAGCTGGGGAATTGGCTACACCTTC. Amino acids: CASSVDSWGIGYTF.

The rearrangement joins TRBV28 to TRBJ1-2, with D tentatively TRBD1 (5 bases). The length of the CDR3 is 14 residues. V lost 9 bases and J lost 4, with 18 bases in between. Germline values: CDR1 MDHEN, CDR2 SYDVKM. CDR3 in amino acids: CASTLGQGTYGYTF. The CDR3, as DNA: TGTGCCAGTACCTTGGGGCAGGGTACCTATGGCTACACCTTC.

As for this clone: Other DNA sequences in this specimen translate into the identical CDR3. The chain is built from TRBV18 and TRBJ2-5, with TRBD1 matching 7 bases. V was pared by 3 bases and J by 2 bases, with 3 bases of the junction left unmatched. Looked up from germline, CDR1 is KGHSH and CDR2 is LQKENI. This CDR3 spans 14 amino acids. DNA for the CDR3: TGTGCCAGCTCACCCCCGGGACAGCAAGAGACCCAGTACTTC. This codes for CASSPPGQQETQYF.

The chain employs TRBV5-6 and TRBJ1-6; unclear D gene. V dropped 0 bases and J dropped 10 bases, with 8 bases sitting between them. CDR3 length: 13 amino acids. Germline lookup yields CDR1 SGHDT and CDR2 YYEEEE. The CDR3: CASSLDIGSPLHF. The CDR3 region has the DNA TGTGCCAGCAGCTTGGACATCGGGTCACCCCTCCACTTT.

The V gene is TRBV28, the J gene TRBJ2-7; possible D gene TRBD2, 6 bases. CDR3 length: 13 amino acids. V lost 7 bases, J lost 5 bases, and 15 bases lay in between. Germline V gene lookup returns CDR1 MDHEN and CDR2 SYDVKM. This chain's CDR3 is CASIPAGMNEQYF. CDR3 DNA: TGTGCCAGCATACCCGCGGGGATGAACGAGCAGTACTTC.

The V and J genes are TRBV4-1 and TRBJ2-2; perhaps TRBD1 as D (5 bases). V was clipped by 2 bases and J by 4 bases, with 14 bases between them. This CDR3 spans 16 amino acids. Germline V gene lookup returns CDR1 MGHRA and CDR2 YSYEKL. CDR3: CASSQISQGRTGELFF. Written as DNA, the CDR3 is TGCGCCAGCAGCCAAATCAGCCAGGGTCGCACCGGGGAGCTGTTTTTT.

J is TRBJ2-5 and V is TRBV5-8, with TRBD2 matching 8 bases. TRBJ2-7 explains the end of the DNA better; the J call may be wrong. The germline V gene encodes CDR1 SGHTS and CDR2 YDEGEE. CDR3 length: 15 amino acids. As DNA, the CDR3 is TGTGCCAGCAAGATTAGCGGGGTGAGCTCCTACGAGCAGTACTTC. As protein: CASKISGVSSYEQYF.

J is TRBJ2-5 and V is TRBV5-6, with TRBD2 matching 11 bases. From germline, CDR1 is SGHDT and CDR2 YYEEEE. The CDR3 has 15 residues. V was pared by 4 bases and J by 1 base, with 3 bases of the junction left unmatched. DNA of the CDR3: TGTGCCAGCAGCCCCGGGACTAGCGGCCAAGAGACCCAGTACTTC. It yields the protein CASSPGTSGQETQYF.

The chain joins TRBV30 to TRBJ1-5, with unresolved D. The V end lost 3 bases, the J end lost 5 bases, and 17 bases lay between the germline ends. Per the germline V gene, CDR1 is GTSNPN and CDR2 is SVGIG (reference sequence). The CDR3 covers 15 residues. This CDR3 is CAWSLSGVGYQPQHF. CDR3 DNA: TGTGCCTGGAGCCTTAGCGGAGTAGGTTATCAGCCCCAGCATTTT. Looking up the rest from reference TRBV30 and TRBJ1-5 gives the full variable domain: SQTIHQWPATLVQPVGSPLSLECTVEGTSNPNLYWYRQAAGRGLQLLFYSVGIGQISSEVPQNLSASRPQDRQFILSSKKLLLSDSGFYLCAWSLSGVGYQPQHFGDGTRLSIL.

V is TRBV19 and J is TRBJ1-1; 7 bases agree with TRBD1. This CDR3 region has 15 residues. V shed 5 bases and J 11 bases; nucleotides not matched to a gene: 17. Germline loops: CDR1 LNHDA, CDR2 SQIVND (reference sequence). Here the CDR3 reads CASSGVPGLGQFAFF. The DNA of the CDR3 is TGTGCCAGTAGTGGGGTCCCGGGACTGGGACAGTTTGCTTTCTTT.

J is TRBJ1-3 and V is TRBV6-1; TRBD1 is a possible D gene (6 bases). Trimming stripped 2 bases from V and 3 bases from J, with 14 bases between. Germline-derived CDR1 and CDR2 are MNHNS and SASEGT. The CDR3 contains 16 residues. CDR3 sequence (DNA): TGTGCCAGCAGTGAACCCGGCAGGGGTGGTGGAAACACCATATATTTT. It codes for CASSEPGRGGGNTIYF.

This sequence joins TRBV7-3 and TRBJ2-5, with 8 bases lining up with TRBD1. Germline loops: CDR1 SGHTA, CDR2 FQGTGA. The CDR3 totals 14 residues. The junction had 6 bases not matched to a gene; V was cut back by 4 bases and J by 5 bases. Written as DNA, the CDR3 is TGTGCCAGCAGCTCAACGGACAGGGATGAGACCCAGTACTTC. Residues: CASSSTDRDETQYF.

CDR3 in amino acids: CASSPSPGDSYEQYF. CDR3 bases: TGTGCCAGCAGCCCTTCTCCGGGGGACTCCTACGAGCAGTACTTC. This sequence joins TRBV7-8 and TRBJ2-7; D is perhaps TRBD2 (6 bases). V gave up 5 bases and J gave up 0 bases, with 14 bases separating them. The CDR3 has 15 amino acids. The germline CDR1 and CDR2 sequences are SGHVS and FQNEAQ.

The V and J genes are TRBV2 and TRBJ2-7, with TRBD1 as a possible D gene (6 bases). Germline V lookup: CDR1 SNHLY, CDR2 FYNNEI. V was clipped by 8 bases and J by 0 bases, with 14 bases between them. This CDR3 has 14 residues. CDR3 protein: CASRERDNSYEQYF. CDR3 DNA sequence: TGTGCCAGCCGCGAGAGGGACAACTCCTACGAGCAGTACTTC.

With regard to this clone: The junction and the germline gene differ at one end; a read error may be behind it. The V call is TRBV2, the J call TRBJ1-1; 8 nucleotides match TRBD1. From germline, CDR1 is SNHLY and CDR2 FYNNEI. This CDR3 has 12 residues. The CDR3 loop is CTSGQGGTEAFF. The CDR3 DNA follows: TGTACCAGCGGACAGGGAGGAACTGAAGCTTTCTTT.

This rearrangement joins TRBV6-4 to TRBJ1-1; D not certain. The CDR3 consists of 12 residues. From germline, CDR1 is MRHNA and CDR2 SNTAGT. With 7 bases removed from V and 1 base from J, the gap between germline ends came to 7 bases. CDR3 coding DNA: TGTGCCAGCATTTTCGGGAACACTGAAGCTTTCTTT. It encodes CASIFGNTEAFF.

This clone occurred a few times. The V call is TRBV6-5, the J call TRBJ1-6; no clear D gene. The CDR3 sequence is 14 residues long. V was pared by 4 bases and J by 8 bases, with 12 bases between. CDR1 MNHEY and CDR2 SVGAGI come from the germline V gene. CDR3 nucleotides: TGTGCCAGCAGTTCCAGCAACGGGGATTCACCCCTCCACTTT. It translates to CASSSSNGDSPLHF.

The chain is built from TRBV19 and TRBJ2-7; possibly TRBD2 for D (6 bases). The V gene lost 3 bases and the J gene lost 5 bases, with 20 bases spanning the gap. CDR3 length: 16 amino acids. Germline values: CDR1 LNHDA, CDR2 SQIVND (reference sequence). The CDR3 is CASSISPGTGMDEQYF. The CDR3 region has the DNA TGTGCCAGTAGTATTTCCCCCGGGACTGGAATGGACGAGCAGTACTTC.

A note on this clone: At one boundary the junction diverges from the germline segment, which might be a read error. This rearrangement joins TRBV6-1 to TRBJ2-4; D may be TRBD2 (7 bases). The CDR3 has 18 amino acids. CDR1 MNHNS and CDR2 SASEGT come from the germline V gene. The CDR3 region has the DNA TGTGCCAGCAGTGAATGGCGGACAGAGGGGAGGGACAAAAACAGTCAGTACTTC. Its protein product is CASSEWRTEGRDKNSQYF.

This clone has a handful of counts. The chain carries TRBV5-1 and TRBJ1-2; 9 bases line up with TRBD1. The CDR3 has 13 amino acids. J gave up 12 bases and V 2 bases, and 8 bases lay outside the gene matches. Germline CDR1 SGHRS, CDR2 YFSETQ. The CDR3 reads CASSFDRDREHTF. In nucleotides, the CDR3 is TGCGCCAGCAGCTTCGACCGGGACAGGGAACACACCTTC.

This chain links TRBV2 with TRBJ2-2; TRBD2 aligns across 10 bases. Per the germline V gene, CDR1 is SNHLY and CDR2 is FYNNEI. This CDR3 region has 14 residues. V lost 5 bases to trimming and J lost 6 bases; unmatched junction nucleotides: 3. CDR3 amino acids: CASSITSGAGELFF. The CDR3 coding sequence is TGTGCCAGCAGTATTACTAGCGGGGCCGGGGAGCTGTTTTTT.